A single sample gave rise to the 30 T cell receptor beta chains below, sequenced in a study of T cells after yellow fever vaccination. TCRdb analysed the 5' RACE reads with MiXCR anew, one entry per CDR3 protein. The data hold 500,000 to 650,000 distinct CDR3 sequences, with around a sixth observed a single time. This sample comprised PBMCs, obtained 5 to 6 days after the first yellow fever vaccination. The receptors originated from a man aged 18 to 29 who received the YFV17D yellow fever vaccine.

This clonotype has a handful of counts. This chain's CDR3 is CATSRDRLAKNIQYF. The CDR3 nucleotides read TGTGCCACCAGCAGAGACCGGTTAGCCAAAAACATTCAGTACTTC. The V gene is TRBV15, the J gene TRBJ2-4; D unresolved. Trimming pared 0 bases from V and 0 bases from J, leaving 6 bases between. CDR1 LNHNV and CDR2 YYDKDF come from the germline V gene (reference sequence). The CDR3 has 15 residues.

This chain joins TRBV19 and TRBJ2-2; D is unresolved. The CDR3 extends over 14 amino acids. Trimming removed 3 bases from V and 1 base from J, with 6 bases in between. CDR1 is LNHDA, CDR2 SQIVND, per germline (reference sequence). CDR3 bases: TGTGCCAGTAGTATCCTAGGGAACACCGGGGAGCTGTTTTTT. Amino acid sequence: CASSILGNTGELFF.

This clonotype has ten or more counts. The chain links TRBV4-3 to TRBJ2-7; TRBD1 or TRBD2 may be the D gene (6 bases each). The CDR3 runs 14 residues. Germline V CDR1 and CDR2: LGHNA, YSLEER. Trimming left V 0 bases short and J 7 bases short, with 13 bases between. Written as DNA, the CDR3 is TGCGCCAGCAGCCAAGAAGGGGGGCGGTGGGAGCAGTACGTC. It codes for CASSQEGGRWEQYV.

The chain's CDR3 is CAIEAAGDRDYEQYF. The CDR3 DNA is TGTGCCATCGAGGCGGCGGGGGACCGCGACTACGAGCAGTACTTC. The chain links TRBV6-2 or TRBV6-3 to TRBJ2-7, with TRBD2 identical over 7 bases. CDR1 and CDR2 from the germline V gene are MNHEY and SVGEGT. CDR3 size: 15 residues. Trimming took 10 bases from V and 3 from J; bases not matched to a gene: 15.

V is TRBV24-1 and J is TRBJ1-1; unclear D gene. In germline, CDR1 is KGHDR, CDR2 SFDVKD. The CDR3 loop spans 12 amino acids. Deletions cut 5 bases from V and 5 bases from J, with 8 bases between. This CDR3 reads CATSAKWTEAFF. CDR3 sequence (DNA): TGTGCCACCAGTGCGAAATGGACTGAAGCTTTCTTT.

CDR3 nucleotides: TGTGCCAGCCTCCTAGTGGCCGGGACTAGCGGGGTGGTCTGCGAGCAGTACTTC. Translation: CASLLVAGTSGVVCEQYF. V and J are TRBV7-3 and TRBJ2-7, with 13 bases aligning to TRBD2. There are 18 residues in the CDR3. Unmatched junction bases numbered 19, after V lost 8 bases and J lost 6 bases. The germline V gene has CDR1 SGHTA and CDR2 FQGTGA.

J is TRBJ1-5 and V is TRBV19, with 10 bases fitting TRBD1. V was pared by 4 bases and J by 4 bases, with 4 bases of the junction left unmatched. CDR1 and CDR2 from the germline V gene are LNHDA and SQIVND (reference sequence). This CDR3 is 15 amino acids long. The CDR3 DNA sequence: TGTGCCAGTAGTAGTGACAGGGGGCTGAATCAGCCCCAGCATTTT. It codes for CASSSDRGLNQPQHF.

This clonotype appeared a few times. The chain links TRBV11-1 to TRBJ2-1; weak D call: TRBD1 (5 bases). V was shortened by 2 bases and J by 8 bases, with 16 bases between the two germline ends. The germline CDR1 and CDR2 sequences are SGHAT and FQDESV (reference sequence). The CDR3 has 15 amino acids. CDR3 in amino acids: CASSLYGRVGDEQFF. The CDR3 nucleotides read TGTGCCAGCAGCTTATATGGCAGGGTAGGCGATGAGCAGTTCTTC.

The rearrangement uses TRBV7-7 and TRBJ2-1; the match to TRBD1 covers 7 bases. The junction had 10 bases not matched to a gene; V was cut back by 2 bases and J by 6 bases. Germline V gene sequence: CDR1 SSHAT, CDR2 FNYEAQ (reference sequence). The CDR3 runs to 16 residues. The CDR3 DNA follows: TGTGCCAGCAGCTTAAAATGGGACAGCTCCGTCAATGAGCAGTTCTTC. Protein: CASSLKWDSSVNEQFF.

This clonotype was found once. The V gene is TRBV3-1, the J gene TRBJ1-1, with TRBD1 identical over 7 bases. Germline assignment: CDR1 LGHDT and CDR2 YNNKEL (reference sequence). Unmatched junction bases numbered 10, after V lost 5 bases and J lost 10 bases. CDR3 length equals 13 residues. In DNA form, the CDR3 reads TGTGCCAGCAGCGTCCTCGGGACAGTCGTAGCTTTCTTT. It encodes CASSVLGTVVAFF.

A few counts support this clonotype. The gene calls are TRBV13 and TRBJ2-3; 11 positions match TRBD2. CDR3 length equals 21 residues. The J segment lost 6 bases and the V segment lost 0 bases, leaving 20 bases of the junction unmatched. Germline CDR1 and CDR2: PRHDT and FYEKMQ (reference sequence). The CDR3 bases are TGTGCCAGCAGCTTAGGATCGACTAGCGGGGCCCGTTTAAGATGGACGGATACGCAGTATTTT. This gives the protein CASSLGSTSGARLRWTDTQYF. Variable domain in full (rest from reference TRBV13 and TRBJ2-3): AAGVIQSPRHLIKEKRETATLKCYPIPRHDTVYWYQQGPGQDPQFLISFYEKMQSDKGSIPDRFSAQQFSDYHSELNMSSLELGDSALYFCASSLGSTSGARLRWTDTQYFGPGTRLTVL.

This clonotype was counted only a few times. The chain is built from TRBV4-1 and TRBJ1-6; D ambiguous. This CDR3 comprises 17 residues. Germline-derived CDR1 and CDR2 are MGHRA and YSYEKL. V was shortened by 1 base and J by 4 bases, with 14 bases between the two germline ends. The CDR3 region is CASSQGSQDLYNSPLHF. The CDR3 coding sequence is TGCGCCAGCAGCCAAGGCAGCCAAGACCTTTATAATTCACCCCTCCACTTT.

This chain links TRBV7-2 with TRBJ1-4; a possible D gene is TRBD1 (5 bases). Germline CDR1 reads SGHTA; CDR2 reads FQGNSA. This CDR3 region has 14 residues. V lost 2 bases to trimming and J lost 10 bases, with 14 bases between them. The CDR3 DNA reads TGTGCCAGCAGCTTAACACAGTCAAGGGGAAAACTGTTTTTT. Protein sequence: CASSLTQSRGKLFF. Full variable domain (rest looked up from reference TRBV7-2 and TRBJ1-4): GAGVSQSPSNKVTEKGKDVELRCDPISGHTALYWYRQSLGQGLEFLIYFQGNSAPDKSGLPSDRFSAERTGGSVSTLTIQRTQQEDSAVYLCASSLTQSRGKLFFGSGTQLSVL.

The chain carries TRBV29-1 and TRBJ2-2, with 7 bases aligning to TRBD2. The germline V gene encodes CDR1 SQVTM and CDR2 ANQGSEA. J lost 7 bases, V lost 3 bases, and 5 bases had no gene match. CDR3 length: 13 amino acids. The CDR3 DNA reads TGCAGCGTTGATGGGGGGGTCGTCGGGGAGCTGTTTTTT. Protein product: CSVDGGVVGELFF.

The V call is TRBV12-3 or TRBV12-4, the J call TRBJ2-6; D unclear. This CDR3 has 15 residues. V lost 4 bases and J lost 0, with 7 bases in between. The CDR3: CASSSPGSGANVLTF. CDR3 bases: TGTGCCAGCAGTTCCCCGGGCTCTGGGGCCAACGTCCTGACTTTC.

The rearrangement joins TRBV4-1 to TRBJ1-2; D is perhaps TRBD1 (6 bases). CDR1 and CDR2 from the germline V gene are MGHRA and YSYEKL. V was pared by 1 base and J by 5 bases, with 11 bases between. The CDR3 has 14 residues. The CDR3 DNA reads TGCGCCAGCAGCCAAGTTGGGACAAGATATGGCTACACCTTC. Protein product: CASSQVGTRYGYTF.

J is TRBJ1-1 and V is TRBV20-1; TRBD1 might be the D (6 bases). With 0 bases removed from V and 4 bases from J, the gap between germline ends came to 18 bases. The length of the CDR3 is 16 residues. The V gene's germline CDR1 is DFQATT and CDR2 SNEGSKA (reference sequence). CDR3 in amino acids: CSARDRRGVGGTEAFF. The CDR3 coding sequence is TGCAGTGCTAGAGATAGGAGGGGGGTAGGGGGCACTGAAGCTTTCTTT.

This clonotype was seen many times. This chain joins TRBV4-1 and TRBJ1-2, with D hard to call. Germline lookup yields CDR1 MGHRA and CDR2 YSYEKL. The CDR3 consists of 15 residues. Trimming took off 4 bases at V and 3 bases at J, with 15 bases between the two ends. CDR3 amino acids: CASSRTSEGDYGYTF. CDR3 nucleotides: TGCGCCAGCAGCCGCACATCGGAAGGAGACTATGGCTACACCTTC.

The genes are TRBV6-5 and TRBJ2-5; D may be TRBD2 (6 bases). V shed 2 bases and J shed 2 bases, with 12 bases lying between them. The germline V gene has CDR1 MNHEY and CDR2 SVGAGI. CDR3 length: 15 amino acids. The CDR3 DNA follows: TGTGCCAGCAGTTACGAGGAGGGGAGACAAGAGACCCAGTACTTC. Translation gives CASSYEEGRQETQYF.

A few counts support this clonotype. The V and J genes are TRBV12-3 or TRBV12-4 and TRBJ1-2; unclear D gene. The CDR3 sequence is 13 residues long. V was cut by 3 bases and J by 4 bases, with 9 bases left in between. CDR3 region: CASSFEHSYGYTF. For the CDR3, the DNA is TGTGCCAGCAGTTTTGAGCACAGCTATGGCTACACCTTC.

This clonotype has just a few counts. This rearrangement joins TRBV5-1 to TRBJ2-1; D gene unclear. Looked up from germline, CDR1 is SGHRS and CDR2 is YFSETQ. Trimming shortened V by 5 bases and J by 6 bases, and 15 bases separated the two germline ends. This CDR3 is built from 14 residues. The CDR3 reads CASSRGQQPNEQFF. The CDR3 coding sequence is TGCGCCAGCAGTCGTGGTCAGCAACCCAATGAGCAGTTCTTC.

Only a few counts were recorded for this clonotype. The chain links TRBV7-2 to TRBJ2-7; 9 positions match TRBD2. J was trimmed by 0 bases and V by 8 bases; bases with no gene match: 2. The CDR3 contains 13 residues. Looked up from germline, CDR1 is SGHTA and CDR2 is FQGNSA. The CDR3 DNA reads as TGTGCCAGCGGCGGGGGGGCCTCCTACGAGCAGTACTTC. Translating it yields CASGGGASYEQYF.

The chain couples TRBV7-2 to TRBJ1-1; D might be TRBD1 (5 bases). The V gene lost 1 base and the J gene lost 9 bases, with 12 bases spanning the gap. The CDR3 totals 13 residues. From germline, CDR1 is SGHTA and CDR2 FQGNSA. The CDR3 here is CASSLDRQTKAFF. As DNA, the CDR3 is TGTGCCAGCAGCTTAGACAGGCAGACCAAAGCTTTCTTT.

The chain has TRBV20-1 and TRBJ2-1; D gene uncertain. This CDR3 is built from 16 residues. V shed 0 bases and J shed 0 bases, with 12 bases lying between them. Germline CDR1 is DFQATT and CDR2 is SNEGSKA (reference sequence). CDR3 sequence (DNA): TGCAGTGCTAGAGATCGGGCGGCGAGCTCCTACAATGAGCAGTTCTTC. It specifies CSARDRAASSYNEQFF.

This clonotype showed up many times. This chain uses TRBV15 with TRBJ1-1; the D is unclear. V gave up 0 bases and J gave up 0 bases, with 5 bases separating them. CDR1 is LNHNV, CDR2 YYDKDF, per germline (reference sequence). The CDR3 is 14 residues long. CDR3 region: CATSRDVLNTEAFF. In DNA, the CDR3 is TGTGCCACCAGCAGAGATGTCCTGAACACTGAAGCTTTCTTT.

This clonotype was detected a few times. The rearrangement uses TRBV7-2 and TRBJ2-5; 10 nucleotides match TRBD1. The V gene's germline CDR1 is SGHTA and CDR2 FQGNSA. This CDR3 spans 14 amino acids. Germline trimming cut 1 base from V and 6 bases from J; bases unmatched to any gene: 2. The CDR3 DNA reads TGTGCCAGCAGCTTAGGGGACAGGGGACAGACCCAGTACTTC. This codes for CASSLGDRGQTQYF.

V gene TRBV18 combines with J gene TRBJ1-1; D possibly corresponds to TRBD1 (5 bases). The length of the CDR3 is 15 residues. V was trimmed by 3 bases and J by 2 bases, leaving 13 bases between them. Germline loops: CDR1 KGHSH, CDR2 LQKENI. CDR3 sequence reads: CASSPLWGDNTEAFF. In DNA form, the CDR3 reads TGTGCCAGCTCACCCCTTTGGGGGGACAACACTGAAGCTTTCTTT. The entire variable domain, with the rest obtained from reference TRBV18 and TRBJ1-1, is as follows: NAGVMQNPRHLVRRRGQEARLRCSPMKGHSHVYWYRQLPEEGLKFMVYLQKENIIDESGMPKERFSAEFPKEGPSILRIQQVVRGDSAAYFCASSPLWGDNTEAFFGQGTRLTVV.

V is TRBV3-1 and J is TRBJ1-6; D not certain. This CDR3 spans 13 amino acids. Per the germline V gene, CDR1 is LGHDT and CDR2 is YNNKEL (reference sequence). V lost 4 bases and J 14 bases, leaving 15 bases between the germline ends. The CDR3 here is CASSRKGGGTLHF. DNA of the CDR3: TGTGCCAGCAGCCGCAAGGGTGGAGGAACCCTCCACTTT.

The chain recombines TRBV27 with TRBJ2-6; D gene uncertain. Germline assignment: CDR1 MNHEY and CDR2 SMNVEV (reference sequence). Trimming took 5 bases from V and 2 from J, leaving 7 bases between them. The CDR3 runs 14 residues. CDR3 loop: CASSPPPGANVLTF. DNA for the CDR3: TGTGCCAGCAGTCCCCCCCCTGGGGCCAACGTCCTGACTTTC.

The chain is built from TRBV6-2 or TRBV6-3 and TRBJ2-3; D is unresolved. This CDR3 is 13 amino acids long. CDR1 and CDR2 (germline): MNHEY, SVGEGT. The V end lost 7 bases, the J end lost 5 bases, and 13 bases lay between the germline ends. CDR3 nucleotide sequence: TGTGCCAGCACGGACCGTTCTGGAGATACGCAGTATTTT. Translated: CASTDRSGDTQYF.